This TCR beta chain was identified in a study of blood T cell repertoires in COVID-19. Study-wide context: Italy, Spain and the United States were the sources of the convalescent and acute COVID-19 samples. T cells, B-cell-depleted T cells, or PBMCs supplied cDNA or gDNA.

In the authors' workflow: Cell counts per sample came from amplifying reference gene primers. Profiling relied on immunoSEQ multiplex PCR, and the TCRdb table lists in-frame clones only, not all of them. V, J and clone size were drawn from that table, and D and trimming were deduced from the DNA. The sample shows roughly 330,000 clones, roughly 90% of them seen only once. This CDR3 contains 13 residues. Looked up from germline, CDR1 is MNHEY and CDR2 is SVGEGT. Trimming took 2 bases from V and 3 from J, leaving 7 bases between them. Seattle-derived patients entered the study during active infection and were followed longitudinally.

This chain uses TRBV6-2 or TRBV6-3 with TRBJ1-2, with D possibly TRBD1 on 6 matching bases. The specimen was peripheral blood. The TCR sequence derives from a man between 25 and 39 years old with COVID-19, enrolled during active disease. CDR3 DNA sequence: TGTGCCAGCAGTTACCAGGGGTACTATGGCTACACCTTC. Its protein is CASSYQGYYGYTF.